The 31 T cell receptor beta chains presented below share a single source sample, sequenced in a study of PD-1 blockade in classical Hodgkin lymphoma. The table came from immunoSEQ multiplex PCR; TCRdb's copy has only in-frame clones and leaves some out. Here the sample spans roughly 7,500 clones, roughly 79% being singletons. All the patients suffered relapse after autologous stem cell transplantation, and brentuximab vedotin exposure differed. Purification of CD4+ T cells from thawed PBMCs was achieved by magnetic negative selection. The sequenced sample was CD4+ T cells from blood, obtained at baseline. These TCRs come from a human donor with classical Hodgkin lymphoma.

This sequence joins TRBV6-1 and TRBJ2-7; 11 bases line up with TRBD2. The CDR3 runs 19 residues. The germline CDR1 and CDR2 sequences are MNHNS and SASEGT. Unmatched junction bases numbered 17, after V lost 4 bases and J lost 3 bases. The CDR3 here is CASSAKDGPTSGTLYEQYF. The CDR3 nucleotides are TGTGCCAGCAGTGCTAAGGATGGACCGACTAGCGGGACTCTCTACGAGCAGTACTTC.

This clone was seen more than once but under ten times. CDR3 sequence (DNA): TGTGCCAGTAGTATCACCAGGAACTATGGCTACACCTTC. This codes for CASSITRNYGYTF. The rearrangement links TRBV19 to TRBJ1-2; D unclear. CDR1 and CDR2 (germline): LNHDA, SQIVND (reference sequence). This CDR3 has 13 residues. V dropped 3 bases and J dropped 2 bases, with 7 bases sitting between them.

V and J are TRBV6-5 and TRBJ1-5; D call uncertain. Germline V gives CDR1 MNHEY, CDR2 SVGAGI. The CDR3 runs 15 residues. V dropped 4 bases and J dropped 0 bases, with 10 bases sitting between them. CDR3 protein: CASSLGRYSNQPQHF. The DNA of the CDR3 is TGTGCCAGCAGTTTGGGTAGATATAGCAATCAGCCCCAGCATTTT.

CDR3 DNA: TGTGCCACCAGCAAGGGACAGGGGTCCTACGAGCAGTACTTC. It yields the protein CATSKGQGSYEQYF. The chain combines TRBV15 with TRBJ2-7; 10 bases fit TRBD1. The junction had 1 base not matched to a gene; V was cut back by 4 bases and J by 1 base. Germline CDR1 is LNHNV and CDR2 is YYDKDF (reference sequence). This CDR3 is 14 amino acids long. Filled out from reference TRBV15 and TRBJ2-7, the complete variable domain reads DAMVIQNPRYQVTQFGKPVTLSCSQTLNHNVMYWYQQKSSQAPKLLFHYYDKDFNNEADTPDNFQSRRPNTSFCFLDIRSPGLGDTAMYLCATSKGQGSYEQYFGPGTRLTVT.

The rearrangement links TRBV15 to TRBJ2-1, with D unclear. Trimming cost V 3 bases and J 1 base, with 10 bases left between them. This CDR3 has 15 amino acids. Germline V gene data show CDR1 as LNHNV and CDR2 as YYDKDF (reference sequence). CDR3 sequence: CATSREIASYNEQFF. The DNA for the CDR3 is TGTGCCACCAGCAGGGAAATAGCATCCTACAATGAGCAGTTCTTC.

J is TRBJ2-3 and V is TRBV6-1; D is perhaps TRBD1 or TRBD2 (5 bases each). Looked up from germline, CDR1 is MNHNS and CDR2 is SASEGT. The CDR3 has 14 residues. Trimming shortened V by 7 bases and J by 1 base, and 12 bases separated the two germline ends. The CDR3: CASTRDGGTDTQYF. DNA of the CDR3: TGTGCCAGCACCCGGGACGGGGGCACAGATACGCAGTATTTT.

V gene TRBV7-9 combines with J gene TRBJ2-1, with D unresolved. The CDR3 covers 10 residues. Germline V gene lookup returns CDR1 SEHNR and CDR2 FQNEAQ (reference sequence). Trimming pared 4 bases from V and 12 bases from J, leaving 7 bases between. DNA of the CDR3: TGTGCCAGCAGCTCCGGCGGGCAGTTCTTC. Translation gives CASSSGGQFF.

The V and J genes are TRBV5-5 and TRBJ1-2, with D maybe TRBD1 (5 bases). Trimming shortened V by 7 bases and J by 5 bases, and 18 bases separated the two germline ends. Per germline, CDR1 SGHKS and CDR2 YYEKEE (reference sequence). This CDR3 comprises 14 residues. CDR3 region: CASYPGGEWYGYTF. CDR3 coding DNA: TGTGCCAGCTACCCTGGGGGGGAATGGTATGGCTACACCTTC.

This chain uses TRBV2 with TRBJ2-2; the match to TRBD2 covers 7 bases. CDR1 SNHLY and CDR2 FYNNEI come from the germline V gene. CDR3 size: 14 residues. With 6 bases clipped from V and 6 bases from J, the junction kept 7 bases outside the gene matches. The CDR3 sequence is CASRGGTTAGELFF. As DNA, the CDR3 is TGTGCCAGCAGGGGCGGGACTACGGCCGGGGAGCTGTTTTTT.

The CDR3 DNA follows: TGTGCCAGTAGTATGCAGGGTGGAACCAAAAACATTCAGTACTTC. Translation: CASSMQGGTKNIQYF. This chain connects TRBV19 to TRBJ2-4; D may be TRBD1 (5 bases). The V end was cut by 3 bases, the J end by 2 bases, with 11 bases between. This CDR3 comprises 15 residues. The germline V gene encodes CDR1 LNHDA and CDR2 SQIVND (reference sequence).

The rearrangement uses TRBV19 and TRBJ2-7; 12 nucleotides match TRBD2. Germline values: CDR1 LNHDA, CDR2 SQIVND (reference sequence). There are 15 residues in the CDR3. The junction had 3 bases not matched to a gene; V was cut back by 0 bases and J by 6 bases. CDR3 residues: CASSIETSGSREQYF. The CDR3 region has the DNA TGTGCCAGTAGTATAGAGACTAGCGGGAGTCGCGAGCAGTACTTC.

CDR3 bases: TGTGCCAGCACCCCCGGGGGAGGCAATCAGCCCCAGCATTTT. It translates to CASTPGGGNQPQHF. The chain has TRBV5-5 and TRBJ1-5; tentatively, D is TRBD1 (5 bases). The CDR3 is 14 amino acids. V was pared by 6 bases and J by 2 bases, with 12 bases between. CDR1 SGHKS and CDR2 YYEKEE come from the germline V gene (reference sequence).

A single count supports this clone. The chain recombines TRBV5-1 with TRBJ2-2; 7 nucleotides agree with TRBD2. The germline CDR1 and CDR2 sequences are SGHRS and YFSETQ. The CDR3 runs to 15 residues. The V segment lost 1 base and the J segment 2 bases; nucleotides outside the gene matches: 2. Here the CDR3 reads CASSLRAGNTGELFF. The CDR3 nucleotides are TGCGCCAGCAGCTTGAGAGCGGGAAACACCGGGGAGCTGTTTTTT.

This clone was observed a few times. The CDR3 nucleotides read TGTGCCAGTAGTTCGTACGGGACAGGGAACACAGATACGCAGTATTTT. This encodes CASSSYGTGNTDTQYF. The chain combines TRBV19 with TRBJ2-3, with 9 bases aligning to TRBD1. J gave up 2 bases and V 5 bases, and 8 bases lay outside the gene matches. The CDR3 is 16 residues long. Looked up from germline, CDR1 is LNHDA and CDR2 is SQIVND (reference sequence).

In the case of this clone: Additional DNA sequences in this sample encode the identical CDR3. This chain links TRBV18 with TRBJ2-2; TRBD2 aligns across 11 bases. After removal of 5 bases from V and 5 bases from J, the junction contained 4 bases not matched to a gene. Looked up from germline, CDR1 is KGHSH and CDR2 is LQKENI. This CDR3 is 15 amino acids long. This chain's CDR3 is CASSAGTSGTGELFF. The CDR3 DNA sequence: TGTGCCAGCTCAGCGGGGACTAGCGGAACCGGGGAGCTGTTTTTT. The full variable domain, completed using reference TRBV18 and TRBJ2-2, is NAGVMQNPRHLVRRRGQEARLRCSPMKGHSHVYWYRQLPEEGLKFMVYLQKENIIDESGMPKERFSAEFPKEGPSILRIQQVVRGDSAAYFCASSAGTSGTGELFFGEGSRLTVL.

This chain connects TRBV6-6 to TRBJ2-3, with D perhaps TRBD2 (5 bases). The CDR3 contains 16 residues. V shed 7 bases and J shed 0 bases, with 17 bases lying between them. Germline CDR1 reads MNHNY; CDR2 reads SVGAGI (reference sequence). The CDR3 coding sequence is TGTGCCAGCACCCCCGGAGGAGCGCCCAGCACAGATACGCAGTATTTT. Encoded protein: CASTPGGAPSTDTQYF.

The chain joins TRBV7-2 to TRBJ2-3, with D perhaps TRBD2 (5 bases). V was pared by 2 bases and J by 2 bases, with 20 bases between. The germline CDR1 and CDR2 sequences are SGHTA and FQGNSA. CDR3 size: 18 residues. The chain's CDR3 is CASSLSWQEAGFTDTQYF. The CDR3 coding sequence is TGTGCCAGCAGCTTAAGTTGGCAGGAGGCGGGTTTCACAGATACGCAGTATTTT.

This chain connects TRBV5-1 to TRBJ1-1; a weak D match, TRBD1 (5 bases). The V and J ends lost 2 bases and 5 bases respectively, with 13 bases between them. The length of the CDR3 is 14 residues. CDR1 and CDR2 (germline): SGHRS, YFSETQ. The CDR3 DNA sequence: TGCGCCAGCAGCTTTCGAACAGGCGAGACTGAAGCTTTCTTT. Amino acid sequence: CASSFRTGETEAFF.

The CDR3 DNA follows: TGTGCCAGCAGCTCAAGGTACGAGCAGTACTTC. Encoded protein: CASSSRYEQYF. The chain uses TRBV7-6 and TRBJ2-7; the D is unclear. CDR3 length equals 11 residues. The germline V gene encodes CDR1 SGHVS and CDR2 FNYEAQ. V was clipped by 4 bases and J by 4 bases, with 5 bases between them. The variable domain in full, with the rest retrieved from reference TRBV7-6 and TRBJ2-7, is GAGVSQSPRYKVTKRGQDVALRCDPISGHVSLYWYRQALGQGPEFLTYFNYEAQQDKSGLPNDRFSAERPEGSISTLTIQRTEQRDSAMYRCASSSRYEQYFGPGTRLTVT.

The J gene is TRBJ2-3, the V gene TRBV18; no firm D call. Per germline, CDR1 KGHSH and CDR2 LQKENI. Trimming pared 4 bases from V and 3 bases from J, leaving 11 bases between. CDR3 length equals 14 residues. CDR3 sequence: CASSLRTVTDTQYF. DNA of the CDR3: TGTGCCAGCTCACTAAGGACGGTGACAGATACGCAGTATTTT.

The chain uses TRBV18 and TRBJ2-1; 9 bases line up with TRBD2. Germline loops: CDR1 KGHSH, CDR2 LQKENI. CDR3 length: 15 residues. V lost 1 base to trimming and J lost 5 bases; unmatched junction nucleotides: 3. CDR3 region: CASSPLPSGDNEQFF. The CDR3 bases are TGTGCCAGCTCACCACTACCTAGCGGGGACAATGAGCAGTTCTTC. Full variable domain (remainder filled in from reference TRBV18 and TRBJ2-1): NAGVMQNPRHLVRRRGQEARLRCSPMKGHSHVYWYRQLPEEGLKFMVYLQKENIIDESGMPKERFSAEFPKEGPSILRIQQVVRGDSAAYFCASSPLPSGDNEQFFGPGTRLTVL.

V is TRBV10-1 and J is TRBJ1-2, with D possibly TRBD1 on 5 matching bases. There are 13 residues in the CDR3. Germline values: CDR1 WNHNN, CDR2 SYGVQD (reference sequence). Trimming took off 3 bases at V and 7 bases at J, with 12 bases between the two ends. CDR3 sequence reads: CASSDIGAGGYTF. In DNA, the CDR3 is TGCGCCAGCAGTGACATAGGGGCCGGTGGCTACACCTTC.

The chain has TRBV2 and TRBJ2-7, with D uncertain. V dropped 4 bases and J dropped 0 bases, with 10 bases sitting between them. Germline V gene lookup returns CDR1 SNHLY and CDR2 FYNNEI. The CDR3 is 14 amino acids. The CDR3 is CASSGTDFSYEQYF. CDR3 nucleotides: TGTGCCAGCAGTGGAACAGACTTCTCCTACGAGCAGTACTTC.

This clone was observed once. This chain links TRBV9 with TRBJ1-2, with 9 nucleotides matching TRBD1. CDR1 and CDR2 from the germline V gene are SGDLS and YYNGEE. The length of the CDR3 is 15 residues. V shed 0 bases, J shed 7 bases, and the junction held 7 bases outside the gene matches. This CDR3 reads CASSVVGTGSGGYTF. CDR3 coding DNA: TGTGCCAGCAGCGTAGTGGGGACAGGGTCGGGTGGCTACACCTTC.

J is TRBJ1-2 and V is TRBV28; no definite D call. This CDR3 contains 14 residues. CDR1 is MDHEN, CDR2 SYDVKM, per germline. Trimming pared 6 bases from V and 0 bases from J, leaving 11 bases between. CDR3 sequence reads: CASSSGRTNYGYTF. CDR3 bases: TGTGCCAGCAGCTCCGGCCGAACTAACTATGGCTACACCTTC.

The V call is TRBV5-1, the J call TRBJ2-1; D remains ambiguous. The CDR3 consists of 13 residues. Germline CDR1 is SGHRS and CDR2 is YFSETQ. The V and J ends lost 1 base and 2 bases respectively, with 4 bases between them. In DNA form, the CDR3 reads TGCGCCAGCAGCTTGCTGGCCTACAATGAGCAGTTCTTC. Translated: CASSLLAYNEQFF. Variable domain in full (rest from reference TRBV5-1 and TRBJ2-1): KAGVTQTPRYLIKTRGQQVTLSCSPISGHRSVSWYQQTPGQGLQFLFEYFSETQRNKGNFPGRFSGRQFSNSRSEMNVSTLELGDSALYLCASSLLAYNEQFFGPGTRLTVL.

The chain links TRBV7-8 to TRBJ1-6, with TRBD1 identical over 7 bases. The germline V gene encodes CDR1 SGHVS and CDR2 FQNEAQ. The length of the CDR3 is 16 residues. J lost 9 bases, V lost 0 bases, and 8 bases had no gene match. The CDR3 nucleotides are TGTGCCAGCAGCTTAGCGGCGGCAGGGGGAAGTTCACCCCTCCACTTT. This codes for CASSLAAAGGSSPLHF.

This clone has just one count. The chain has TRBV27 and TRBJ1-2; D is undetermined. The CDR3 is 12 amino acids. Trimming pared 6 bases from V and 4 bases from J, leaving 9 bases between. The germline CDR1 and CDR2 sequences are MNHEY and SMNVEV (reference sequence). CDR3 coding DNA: TGTGCCAGCAGATCCCCTTTCTATGGCTACACCTTC. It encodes CASRSPFYGYTF.

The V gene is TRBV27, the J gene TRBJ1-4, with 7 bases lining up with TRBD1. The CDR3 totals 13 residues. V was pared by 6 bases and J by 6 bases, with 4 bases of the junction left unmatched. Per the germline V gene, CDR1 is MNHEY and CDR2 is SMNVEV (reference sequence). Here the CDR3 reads CASRLGGYEKLFF. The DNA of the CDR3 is TGTGCCAGCAGGCTAGGGGGCTATGAAAAACTGTTTTTT.

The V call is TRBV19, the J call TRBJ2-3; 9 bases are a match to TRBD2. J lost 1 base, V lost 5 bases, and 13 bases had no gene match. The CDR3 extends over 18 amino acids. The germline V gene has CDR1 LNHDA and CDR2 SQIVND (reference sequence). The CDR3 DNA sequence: TGTGCCAGTAGTCGTGGGCGGGAGGGCCGAGGAGGCACAGATACGCAGTATTTT. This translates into CASSRGREGRGGTDTQYF.

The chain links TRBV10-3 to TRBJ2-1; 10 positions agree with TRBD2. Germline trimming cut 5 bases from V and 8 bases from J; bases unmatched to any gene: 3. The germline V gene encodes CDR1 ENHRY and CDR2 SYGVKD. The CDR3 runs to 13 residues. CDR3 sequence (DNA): TGTGCCATCAGTCTTCTAGCGGGAGATGAGCAGTTCTTC. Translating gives CAISLLAGDEQFF.